These 8 T cell receptor beta chains share one sample of origin, sequenced in a study of cytomegalovirus exposure and HLA in healthy donors. Researchers ran the PCR with 60 Vbeta and 13 Jbeta primers. Some clones are missing from TCRdb's copy, which holds only in-frame ones; the method was immunoSEQ multiplex PCR. This sample has fewer than 200,000 clones, with around 69% found just once. The specimen sequenced was PBMCs. The receptors shown here come from a woman in her twenties or thirties in good health and CMV-seronegative.

Note on this clone: Sequence at one end of the junction differs from germline and may be a read error. The chain has TRBV7-7 and TRBJ2-2; no clear D gene. There are 13 residues in the CDR3. Germline lookup yields CDR1 SSHAT and CDR2 FNYEAQ (reference sequence). The CDR3 DNA is TGTGCTAGCAGCCAAGCGTCTACCGGGGAGCTGTTTTTT. It translates to CASSQASTGELFF.

This sequence joins TRBV10-3 and TRBJ2-5; 9 bases are a match to TRBD2. The CDR3 runs to 15 residues. Per germline, CDR1 ENHRY and CDR2 SYGVKD. V trimming: 6 bases; J trimming: 1 base; junction bases outside the gene matches: 6. The CDR3 loop reads CAIRKTSGIQETQYF. In DNA form, the CDR3 reads TGTGCCATCAGAAAGACTAGCGGCATCCAAGAGACCCAGTACTTC.

The chain has TRBV7-3 and TRBJ2-5, with D perhaps matching TRBD2 (7 bases). This CDR3 spans 14 amino acids. Germline assignment: CDR1 SGHTA and CDR2 FQGTGA. Trimming left V 1 base short and J 4 bases short, with 10 bases between. CDR3 residues: CASSLNGGLETQYF. CDR3 nucleotide sequence: TGTGCCAGCAGCTTAAACGGGGGGCTAGAGACCCAGTACTTC.

The V call is TRBV4-2, the J call TRBJ2-7; D is undetermined. CDR1 LGHNA and CDR2 YNFKEQ come from the germline V gene. Trimming pared 0 bases from V and 5 bases from J, leaving 11 bases between. The CDR3 consists of 14 residues. CDR3 residues: CASSQDKRDDEQYF. The CDR3 DNA sequence: TGTGCCAGCAGCCAAGATAAGCGAGACGACGAGCAGTACTTC.

The J gene is TRBJ2-5, the V gene TRBV27; weak D call: TRBD2 (6 bases). The J call may be in error: the DNA end matches TRBJ2-7 better. The CDR3 has 15 amino acids. The germline V gene has CDR1 MNHEY and CDR2 SMNVEV (reference sequence). This chain's CDR3 is CASSPTGGLPHEQYF. Here the CDR3 DNA reads TGTGCCAGCAGTCCTACGGGCGGACTACCCCACGAGCAGTACTTC.

The V call is TRBV7-6, the J call TRBJ2-6, with 7 bases fitting TRBD1. V dropped 6 bases and J dropped 1; count of bases not matched to a gene: 12. Looked up from germline, CDR1 is SGHVS and CDR2 is FNYEAQ. The CDR3 consists of 18 residues. The CDR3 region is CASSYTTGVSSGANVLTF. CDR3 bases: TGTGCCAGCAGTTATACTACAGGGGTCTCGTCTGGGGCCAACGTCCTGACTTTC.

Within the sample, this clone is medium-sized (0.01 to 0.1%). CDR3 bases: TGCGCCAGCAGCCCCAGTAGAGGGACAGGGTCCTACGAGCAGTACTTC. Amino acids: CASSPSRGTGSYEQYF. The chain carries TRBV4-3 and TRBJ2-7; 9 bases match TRBD1. Looked up from germline, CDR1 is LGHNA and CDR2 is YSLEER. V trimming: 4 bases; J trimming: 1 base; junction bases outside the gene matches: 8. This CDR3 region has 16 residues.

V and J are TRBV9 and TRBJ1-2, with D possibly matching TRBD1 (5 bases). The CDR3 totals 13 residues. Germline V gene sequence: CDR1 SGDLS, CDR2 YYNGEE. Trimming took off 3 bases at V and 4 bases at J, with 10 bases between the two ends. The CDR3 region is CASSGGTPYGYTF. CDR3 DNA sequence: TGTGCCAGCAGCGGCGGGACTCCCTATGGCTACACCTTC.